A single sample is the source of the 11 T cell receptor beta chains below, sequenced in a study of blood T cell repertoires in COVID-19. Libraries were prepared by immunoSEQ multiplex PCR; TCRdb keeps only in-frame clonotypes and omits some of them. The sample holds roughly 200,000 clones; about 83% are singletons and the top ten take about 20%. The sample taken for sequencing was peripheral blood. These receptors all come from a person between 65 and 79 years old with COVID-19, enrolled during active disease.

This clone appeared once. CDR3 protein: CASSFSGNQPQHF. Written as DNA, the CDR3 is TGTGCCAGCAGCTTCTCGGGCAATCAGCCCCAGCATTTT. The V and J genes are TRBV5-8 and TRBJ1-5; D gene uncertain. This CDR3 has 13 residues. Germline V gene lookup returns CDR1 SGHTS and CDR2 YDEGEE. Trimming removed 2 bases from V and 2 bases from J, with 5 bases in between.

V usage is TRBV19 and J usage is TRBJ1-5, with 8 bases lining up with TRBD1. J was trimmed by 6 bases and V by 7 bases; bases with no gene match: 11. CDR3 size: 15 residues. The germline gives CDR1 LNHDA, CDR2 SQIVND (reference sequence). The CDR3 bases are TGTGCCAGTACCCCCCCGGACAGGGTAAGTCAGCCCCAGCATTTT. This encodes CASTPPDRVSQPQHF.

The gene calls are TRBV5-5 and TRBJ1-1; 7 bases line up with TRBD1. Germline CDR1 SGHKS, CDR2 YYEKEE (reference sequence). V was pared by 2 bases and J by 3 bases, with 4 bases of the junction left unmatched. CDR3 size: 14 residues. CDR3 bases: TGTGCCAGCAGCTTTACCGGGACAGACACTGAAGCTTTCTTT. Translated: CASSFTGTDTEAFF.

A remark on this clone: Because the CDR3's place on the DNA is in doubt, the DNA is left out and the CDR3 is given as listed by TCRdb. V is TRBV21-1 and J is TRBJ1-1; the listed D gene, TRBD1, was not tested against the DNA. TRBV21-1 is shown as a pseudogene. Termini included, the CDR3 measures 18 amino acids. The CDR3 here is CASSKVGTGAKMNTEAFF.

This clone was seen just once. This sequence joins TRBV6-5 and TRBJ1-5; D gene uncertain. Germline V gene lookup returns CDR1 MNHEY and CDR2 SVGAGI. This CDR3 region has 14 residues. V dropped 6 bases and J dropped 2 bases, with 11 bases sitting between them. CDR3 sequence (DNA): TGTGCCAGCAGGCGGTCAGAAGGCAATCAGCCCCAGCATTTT. It yields the protein CASRRSEGNQPQHF.

This clone was found a few times. The chain joins TRBV2 to TRBJ1-5; 8 bases match TRBD1. V lost 6 bases to trimming and J lost 6 bases; unmatched junction nucleotides: 4. The CDR3 runs 13 residues. From germline, CDR1 is SNHLY and CDR2 FYNNEI. In nucleotides, the CDR3 is TGTGCCAGCAGAGGACAGGGAGGTCAGCCCCAGCATTTT. It is translated as CASRGQGGQPQHF.

V and J are TRBV5-6 and TRBJ2-7; 10 bases map to TRBD1. Trimming at V came to 1 base and at J to 5 bases, leaving 6 bases not matched to a gene. This CDR3 has 15 residues. CDR1 SGHDT and CDR2 YYEEEE come from the germline V gene. CDR3: CASSLFGTGAHEQYF. The CDR3 DNA reads TGTGCCAGCAGCTTGTTCGGGACAGGGGCCCACGAGCAGTACTTC.

The chain is built from TRBV5-4 and TRBJ1-2; 8 nucleotides align to TRBD1. The CDR3 has 15 residues. CDR1 is SGHNT, CDR2 YYREEE, per germline (reference sequence). Trimming cost V 4 bases and J 4 bases; bases outside gene matches: 9. CDR3: CASSRRTGTPYGYTF. In nucleotides, the CDR3 is TGTGCCAGCAGCCGCCGGACAGGGACCCCCTATGGCTACACCTTC.

The rearrangement joins TRBV10-3 to TRBJ2-5; the match to TRBD2 covers 13 bases. V shed 0 bases, J shed 1 base, and the junction held 2 bases outside the gene matches. This CDR3 is built from 17 residues. Germline assignment: CDR1 ENHRY and CDR2 SYGVKD. The CDR3 bases are TGTGCCATCAGTGAGTCAACTAGCGGGGGGGGCCAAGAGACCCAGTACTTC. Its translation: CAISESTSGGGQETQYF.

The genes are TRBV4-3 and TRBJ1-2, with 9 bases identical to TRBD1. Germline loops: CDR1 LGHNA, CDR2 YSLEER. Trimming took 0 bases from V and 7 from J; bases not matched to a gene: 12. This CDR3 is 17 amino acids long. The CDR3 sequence: CASSQDSQGQGVGGYTF. The CDR3 DNA reads as TGCGCCAGCAGCCAAGATAGTCAGGGACAGGGAGTAGGTGGCTACACCTTC.

This clone was seen only a few times. The rearrangement links TRBV9 to TRBJ2-3; D is uncertain. V was shortened by 0 bases and J by 4 bases, with 6 bases between the two germline ends. Germline V gene lookup returns CDR1 SGDLS and CDR2 YYNGEE. CDR3 length: 13 amino acids. The CDR3 reads CASSVDYSDTQYF. The CDR3 DNA sequence: TGTGCCAGCAGCGTAGATTACTCAGATACGCAGTATTTT. The variable domain in full, completed from reference TRBV9 and TRBJ2-3, reads DSGVTQTPKHLITATGQRVTLRCSPRSGDLSVYWYQQSLDQGLQFLIQYYNGEERAKGNILERFSAQQFPDLHSELNLSSLELGDSALYFCASSVDYSDTQYFGPGTRLTVL.